This T cell receptor beta chain was captured by sequencing in a study of cytomegalovirus exposure and HLA in healthy donors. Study outcomes and limitations: Segments of the TCR beta V type were, in most cases, productive about 87% or about 30% of the time in an earlier analysis.

V was pared by 5 bases and J by 7 bases, with 10 bases of the junction left unmatched. The V gene's germline CDR1 is SGHTA and CDR2 FQGNSA. CDR3 length: 16 residues. On this clone: Its antigen is not known.

Researchers ran the PCR with 60 Vbeta and 13 Jbeta primers. The method was immunoSEQ multiplex PCR; TCRdb's version includes in-frame clones alone and lacks a portion of them. The sample contains 50,000 to 70,000 clones, 80% of which appear only once. Healthy bone marrow donors formed the donor group. Sequencing was done on a sample of PBMCs. The clonotype comes from a male donor in good health and CMV-seronegative. The chain couples TRBV7-2 to TRBJ1-4; 10 nucleotides line up with TRBD1. CDR3: CASSQDRGTGVEKLFF. CDR3 bases: TGTGCCAGCAGCCAAGATCGAGGGACAGGGGTTGAAAAACTGTTTTTT.